This T cell receptor (beta chain) appears in the sequencing data of a study of molecular identifiers for immune sequencing clone quantification. Study background: Replicates partitioned RNA from approximately 20,000 or 98,000 naive CD8 cells into five parts, sequencing four.

Libraries of bulk TCR were made by previously described methods (with listed TCR primers). One entry per CDR3 protein results from TCRdb running MiXCR on the PCR reads. Of approximately 630,000 distinct CDR3 sequences in the sample, about 25% were seen once. Study-level findings and limits: Spiked Jurkat TCR RNA from one cell was reportedly detectable among over 800,000 naive cells.

CDR3 length: 17 amino acids. The germline CDR1 and CDR2 sequences are SNHLY and FYNNEI. Germline trimming cut 4 bases from V and 2 bases from J; bases unmatched to any gene: 8. The table lists this clonotype with many counts. What it recognizes is unknown. The receptor was isolated from a human donor in good health. Some libraries in this study had Jurkat cell RNA spiked in. The rearrangement joins TRBV2 to TRBJ1-1; TRBD1 matches at 12 bases. Sequencing used naive CD8+ T cells from blood, with Jurkat cell RNA spiked in. Subset: FACS-sorted CD8+CD4-CCR7+CD45RA+ naive T cells. CDR3 sequence reads: CASSGVGTGGINTEAFF. The CDR3 DNA sequence: TGTGCCAGCAGTGGGGTCGGGACAGGGGGCATCAACACTGAAGCTTTCTTT.